One and the same sample provided the 24 T cell receptor beta chains below, sequenced in a study of T cell clonality in common variable immunodeficiency. The protocol was immunoSEQ multiplex PCR, while the TCRdb copy is restricted to in-frame clones and leaves out a portion. The sample includes under 40,000 clones, none of them occurring once. Sequences were obtained from peripheral blood mononuclear cells. Receptors were obtained from a person aged 18-70 years in good health.

This clone was detected many times. The CDR3 goes on 3 residues after the read ends, and that part is filled in from the germline J gene. This chain connects TRBV2 to TRBJ1-1; 7 positions match TRBD1. From germline, CDR1 is SNHLY and CDR2 FYNNEI. This CDR3 is 14 amino acids long. J gave up 1 base and V 5 bases, and 4 bases lay outside the gene matches. CDR3 DNA, as far as it was read: TGTGCCAGCAGTCTTGACAGGGCGAACACTGAA. This translates into CASSLDRANTE. The CDR3 in its entirety is CASSLDRANTEAFF.

This clone was seen repeatedly, ten times or more. The part of the CDR3 DNA that was read is TGTGCCAGTAGCCCAGGGGGTCAGCCC. Protein product: CASSPGGQP. The CDR3 reads in full as CASSPGGQPQHF. The chain carries TRBV19 and TRBJ1-5; 7 bases map to TRBD1. The read ends 3 residues before the CDR3 terminus; that terminus is restored from the germline J gene. This CDR3 contains 12 residues. CDR1 LNHDA and CDR2 SQIVND come from the germline V gene (reference sequence). V shed 6 bases and J 6 bases; nucleotides not matched to a gene: 2. The full variable domain, rest sourced from reference TRBV19 and TRBJ1-5, is DGGITQSPKYLFRKEGQNVTLSCEQNLNHDAMYWYRQDPGQGLRLIYYSQIVNDFQKGDIAEGYSVSREKKESFPLTVTSAQKNPTAFYLCASSPGGQPQHFGDGTRLSIL.

This clone was counted many times. The CDR3 end is not reached by the read, which stops 3 residues before it; the germline J gene fills it in. The V and J genes are TRBV6-4 and TRBJ2-7; TRBD1 matches at 7 bases. This CDR3 is 13 amino acids long. V was pared by 5 bases and J by 1 base, with 2 bases of the junction left unmatched. Germline values: CDR1 MRHNA, CDR2 SNTAGT. CDR3 bases read: TGTGCCAGCAGTAGGACAGGATCCTACGAG. Amino acids: CASSRTGSYE. The entire CDR3 is CASSRTGSYEQYF.

This clone was seen at least ten times. The CDR3 end is not reached by the read, which stops 3 residues before it; the germline J gene fills it in. The chain combines TRBV14 with TRBJ1-1; 7 bases match TRBD1. Germline assignment: CDR1 SGHDN and CDR2 FVKESK. Trimming at V came to 4 bases and at J to 2 bases, leaving 7 bases not matched to a gene. This CDR3 has 15 amino acids. The CDR3 here is CASSRYRTGNTEAFF. Incomplete CDR3 DNA: TGTGCCAGCAGCCGATACCGGACAGGCAACACTGAA.

This clone has at least ten counts. From the germline J gene comes the end of the CDR3, since the read stops 3 residues before it. The V gene is TRBV19, the J gene TRBJ2-2, with 8 bases matching TRBD2. Germline V gene sequence: CDR1 LNHDA, CDR2 SQIVND (reference sequence). Trimming took 5 bases from V and 4 from J; bases not matched to a gene: 3. The CDR3 consists of 14 residues. CDR3 bases read: TGTGCCAGTAGTCTCACTAGCGGCACCGGGGAG. Amino acids: CASSLTSGTGE. The CDR3 as a whole reads CASSLTSGTGELFF.

This clone was counted many times. Read coverage stops 3 residues before the CDR3 terminus; the germline J gene supplies the remainder. The V call is TRBV7-8, the J call TRBJ1-2; 7 bases agree with TRBD1. Trimming cost V 1 base and J 5 bases; bases outside gene matches: 4. The CDR3 length is 14 residues. The germline V gene has CDR1 SGHVS and CDR2 FQNEAQ. The CDR3: CASSLGDRAYGYTF. CDR3 bases read: TGTGCCAGCAGCTTAGGGGACAGAGCTTATGGC. The whole variable domain, filled in from reference TRBV7-8 and TRBJ1-2, reads GAGVSQSPRYKVAKRGQDVALRCDPISGHVSLFWYQQALGQGPEFLTYFQNEAQLDKSGLPSDRFFAERPEGSVSTLKIQRTQQEDSAVYLCASSLGDRAYGYTFGSGTRLTVV.

This clone has at least ten counts. The read terminates 3 residues before the CDR3 end, so the remaining end is supplied by the germline J gene. Other DNA sequences within the sample encode an identical CDR3. The chain uses TRBV7-9 and TRBJ1-4; perhaps TRBD1 as D (6 bases). V was clipped by 3 bases and J by 7 bases, with 12 bases between them. The CDR3 is 14 amino acids. Per germline, CDR1 SEHNR and CDR2 FQNEAQ (reference sequence). This CDR3 is CASSLAGDIEKLFF. CDR3 DNA (partial): TGTGCCAGCAGCTTGGCAGGGGACATTGAAAAA.

This clone was recorded at least ten times. Read data end 3 residues before the CDR3 end; the end is taken from the germline J gene. V usage is TRBV20-1 and J usage is TRBJ1-2; TRBD1 matches at 8 bases. The CDR3 length is 11 residues. The V gene end was trimmed by 6 bases and the J gene end by 6 bases; junction bases not matched to a gene: 3. CDR1 and CDR2 from the germline V gene are DFQATT and SNEGSKA (reference sequence). The CDR3 bases that were read are TGCAGTGCCACGGACAGGGATGGC. Its protein is CSATDRDG. In full, the CDR3 is CSATDRDGYTF.

This clone appeared many times. The CDR3 end lies 3 residues beyond the end of the read and is filled in from the germline J gene. The chain employs TRBV19 and TRBJ2-2; D is ambiguous. V was shortened by 1 base and J by 5 bases, with 5 bases between the two germline ends. CDR3 length equals 13 residues. Germline V gene lookup returns CDR1 LNHDA and CDR2 SQIVND (reference sequence). CDR3 protein: CASSIAQTGELFF. CDR3 bases read: TGTGCCAGTAGTATAGCACAGACCGGGGAG.

The table lists this clone with many counts. The read falls 3 residues short of the CDR3 end, and the missing part is taken from the germline J gene. The gene calls are TRBV15 and TRBJ2-1; possible D gene TRBD1, 5 bases. From germline, CDR1 is LNHNV and CDR2 YYDKDF (reference sequence). V was cut by 5 bases and J by 6 bases, with 20 bases left in between. CDR3 size: 16 residues. CDR3: CATSPLGKGVGNEQFF. CDR3 DNA, as far as it was read: TGTGCCACCAGCCCTTTGGGGAAAGGGGTTGGCAATGAG.

This clone was counted ten times or more. The read halts 3 residues ahead of the CDR3 end, with the missing end drawn from the germline J gene. The rearrangement links TRBV6-4 to TRBJ1-1, with a weak D call TRBD1 (5 bases). Germline-derived CDR1 and CDR2 are MRHNA and SNTAGT. Trimming removed 4 bases at V and 1 base at J, with 16 bases between. The CDR3 length is 16 residues. The CDR3 bases that were read are TGTGCCAGCAGTGTAATTGGGGGACTGCCGAACACTGAA. As protein: CASSVIGGLPNTE. The whole CDR3 is CASSVIGGLPNTEAFF.

In this sample, this clone turned up many times. The CDR3 reads CASSYSTKRMNTEAFF. CDR3 DNA (partial): TGTGCCAGCAGTTACTCGACTAAGAGGATGAACACTGAA. The V gene is TRBV6-2 or TRBV6-3, the J gene TRBJ1-1; D is uncertain. The missing CDR3 end, 3 residues past where the read stops, is filled in from the germline J gene. Germline V CDR1 and CDR2: MNHEY, SVGEGT. V lost 0 bases, J lost 0 bases, and 11 bases lay in between. This CDR3 has 16 amino acids.

In this sample, this clone turned up many times. The read finishes 3 residues shy of the CDR3 end, and the germline J gene is used to complete it. The chain combines TRBV9 with TRBJ2-7; 12 bases fit TRBD1. Germline CDR1 SGDLS, CDR2 YYNGEE. This CDR3 contains 17 residues. The V segment lost 3 bases and the J segment 3 bases; nucleotides outside the gene matches: 10. CDR3 DNA (partial): TGTGCCAGCAGCGCTACCCCCGGGACAGGGGGCTTCTACGAG. It codes for CASSATPGTGGFYE. In full, the CDR3 reads CASSATPGTGGFYEQYF.

This clone was recorded many times. Read data end 3 residues before the CDR3 end; the end is taken from the germline J gene. V usage is TRBV19 and J usage is TRBJ1-3, with D tentatively TRBD1 (5 bases). The V end lost 6 bases, the J end lost 0 bases, and 6 bases lay between the germline ends. The CDR3 has 13 residues. Germline V lookup: CDR1 LNHDA, CDR2 SQIVND (reference sequence). CDR3 bases read: TGTGCCAGTAGGCAGGGCTCTGGAAACACC. Its protein product is CASRQGSGNT. The entire CDR3 protein reads CASRQGSGNTIYF.

This clone was observed many times. The CDR3 end lies 3 residues beyond the end of the read and is filled in from the germline J gene. The chain has TRBV20-1 and TRBJ1-5, with D maybe TRBD1 (5 bases). The V gene lost 0 bases and the J gene lost 0 bases, with 12 bases spanning the gap. The germline V gene encodes CDR1 DFQATT and CDR2 SNEGSKA (reference sequence). This CDR3 has 16 amino acids. The DNA read from the CDR3 is TGCAGTGCTAGAGAAGGGGTGCAGGCTAGCAATCAGCCC. This translates into CSAREGVQASNQP. The entire CDR3 sequence reads CSAREGVQASNQPQHF.

The table lists this clone with many counts. The read is 3 residues too short to cover the CDR3 end, so that end is filled in from the germline J gene. The rearrangement uses TRBV19 and TRBJ1-1; 7 bases line up with TRBD1. Germline lookup yields CDR1 LNHDA and CDR2 SQIVND (reference sequence). V lost 0 bases to trimming and J lost 3 bases; unmatched junction nucleotides: 4. CDR3 length: 15 amino acids. The covered CDR3 bases are TGTGCCAGTAGTATAGATCGTAGGGGGCACACTGAA. Its protein product is CASSIDRRGHTE. The whole CDR3 is CASSIDRRGHTEAFF.

Details on this clone: Read sequence stops 3 residues before the CDR3 end, and the germline J gene provides the missing end. This sample includes further DNA sequences coding for the same CDR3. The chain recombines TRBV19 with TRBJ1-6; 8 bases match TRBD1. In germline, CDR1 is LNHDA, CDR2 SQIVND (reference sequence). The CDR3 has 16 amino acids. After removal of 8 bases from V and 5 bases from J, the junction contained 11 bases not matched to a gene. This CDR3 is CASRSPTQGDNSPLHF. Partial CDR3 DNA: TGTGCCAGTCGTAGCCCCACACAGGGGGATAATTCACCC.

This clone was detected ten times or more. The read ends 3 residues early relative to the CDR3; the germline J gene fills the gap. J is TRBJ2-5 and V is TRBV30; 11 bases are a match to TRBD2. V dropped 0 bases and J dropped 4; count of bases not matched to a gene: 4. The CDR3 extends over 15 amino acids. The V gene's germline CDR1 is GTSNPN and CDR2 SVGIG (reference sequence). CDR3 sequence: CAWSVGLAGGETQYF. CDR3 DNA (partial): TGTGCCTGGAGTGTAGGTCTAGCGGGAGGAGAGACC.

In its sample, this clone was seen many times. With the read ending 3 residues before the CDR3 end, the germline J gene is used to fill in that end. J is TRBJ1-2 and V is TRBV14; no firm D call. Trimming took 0 bases from V and 2 from J, leaving 7 bases between them. The CDR3 runs 14 residues. The germline V gene has CDR1 SGHDN and CDR2 FVKESK. The CDR3 is CASSQERRNYGYTF. Incomplete CDR3 DNA: TGTGCCAGCAGCCAAGAGCGCCGGAACTATGGC.

This clone was detected many times. The read is 3 residues too short to cover the CDR3 end, so that end is filled in from the germline J gene. The rearrangement joins TRBV30 to TRBJ2-1; a weak D match, TRBD2 (6 bases). The CDR3 has 12 amino acids. Trimming shortened V by 3 bases and J by 9 bases, and 12 bases separated the two germline ends. The germline V gene encodes CDR1 GTSNPN and CDR2 SVGIG (reference sequence). This chain's CDR3 is CAWSPAGSEQFF. CDR3 bases read: TGTGCCTGGAGCCCAGCGGGTAGTGAG.

This clone was seen repeatedly, ten times or more. The CDR3 end lies 3 residues beyond the end of the read and is filled in from the germline J gene. The rearrangement links TRBV19 to TRBJ2-3, with D perhaps TRBD1 (6 bases). Deletions cut 3 bases from V and 4 bases from J, with 14 bases between. CDR1 is LNHDA and CDR2 is SQIVND in the germline V gene (reference sequence). This CDR3 contains 15 residues. The CDR3 loop reads CASSIGVRGADTQYF. The DNA read from the CDR3 is TGTGCCAGTAGTATTGGGGTCAGGGGAGCAGATACG.

This clone occurred many times. Read coverage stops 3 residues before the CDR3 terminus; the germline J gene supplies the remainder. V and J are TRBV11-2 and TRBJ1-1; TRBD1 is a possible D gene (5 bases). From germline, CDR1 is SGHAT and CDR2 FQNNGV. The V and J ends lost 5 bases and 5 bases respectively, with 15 bases between them. There are 14 residues in the CDR3. The part of the CDR3 DNA that was read is TGTGCCAGCAGCCCTCGGGGGTACGGGACTGAA. It specifies CASSPRGYGTE. The whole CDR3 region reads CASSPRGYGTEAFF. Looking up the rest from reference TRBV11-2 and TRBJ1-1 gives the full variable domain: EAGVAQSPRYKIIEKRQSVAFWCNPISGHATLYWYQQILGQGPKLLIQFQNNGVVDDSQLPKDRFSAERLKGVDSTLKIQPAKLEDSAVYLCASSPRGYGTEAFFGQGTRLTVV.

This clone was recorded many times. Read data end 3 residues before the CDR3 end; the end is taken from the germline J gene. V gene TRBV5-1 combines with J gene TRBJ2-3; 11 nucleotides match TRBD1. The CDR3 spans 16 residues. Unmatched junction bases numbered 3, after V lost 2 bases and J lost 1 base. CDR1 SGHRS and CDR2 YFSETQ come from the germline V gene. The CDR3 loop is CASSFGQGAGTDTQYF. The DNA read from the CDR3 is TGCGCCAGCAGCTTCGGACAGGGGGCGGGCACAGATACG.

This clone has a count of ten or more. The read comes to an end 3 residues before the CDR3 does, leaving the germline J gene to fill in the end. V and J are TRBV10-3 and TRBJ1-1, with no clear D. This CDR3 region has 14 residues. Trimming took 3 bases from V and 1 from J, leaving 9 bases between them. Looked up from germline, CDR1 is ENHRY and CDR2 is SYGVKD. The sequenced CDR3 bases are TGTGCCATCAGTGAAAGGGTTTCGAACACTGAA. It translates to CAISERVSNTE. In full, the CDR3 is CAISERVSNTEAFF.